This TCR beta chain was retrieved from a study of technical replicates of blood from several donors. The data were produced by immunoSEQ multiplex PCR, yet TCRdb's version contains in-frame clones alone and is incomplete. The sample yields approximately 65,000 clones, around nine tenths seen once. The CDR3 length is 14 residues. Trimming removed 3 bases from V and 5 bases from J; junction bases left unmatched: 2. Germline CDR1 and CDR2: LNHNV and YYDKDF (reference sequence). The source is a human donor in good health. Some clones in this sample may be carry-over from other donors' samples. Sequencing used PBMCs. The chain has TRBV15 and TRBJ2-1; 9 bases map to TRBD2. CDR3 loop: CATSSLAGNNEQFF. The CDR3 DNA sequence: TGTGCCACCAGCAGTCTAGCGGGGAACAATGAGCAGTTCTTC.